This T cell receptor (beta chain) was recovered during a study of Graves' ophthalmopathy and Graves' hyperthyroidism. The hyperthyroidism patients, aged 18 to 65, had been newly diagnosed, with under 2 months' duration. The CDR3 runs 11 residues. Germline CDR1 ENHRY, CDR2 SYGVKD. Study results and caveats: The blood repertoire also included most expanded thyroid clonotypes above 0.001 frequency.

This clonotype was seen a single time. The antigen is not known. RNA transcripts provided the template for amplifying TCR beta CDR3 regions. HTBI primers were employed in first-round RT-PCR, then a second-round multiplex PCR followed. TCRdb re-called the multiplex PCR reads with MiXCR, one entry per CDR3 protein. Of about 1.1 million distinct CDR3 sequences in the sample, about two fifths were seen once. The chain employs TRBV10-3 and TRBJ2-7; D is perhaps TRBD1 (6 bases). The sample taken for sequencing was peripheral blood or thyroid tissue (not recorded which). The origin of this receptor is an adult man with Graves' hyperthyroidism. The CDR3, as DNA: TGTGCTAAGCATGCGACAGGTCGTGCGTACTTC. This gives the protein CAKHATGRAYF.